This T cell receptor (beta chain) derives from a study of Graves' ophthalmopathy and Graves' hyperthyroidism. The CDR3 is 15 amino acids. V lost 8 bases and J lost 5, with 22 bases in between. Transcripts of RNA were the source for amplifying TCR beta CDR3 regions. HTBI primers were employed in first-round RT-PCR, then a second-round multiplex PCR followed. TCRdb processed the multiplex PCR reads anew with MiXCR; each CDR3 protein has one entry. The sample has almost 400,000 distinct CDR3 sequences; about 17% are singletons. This clonotype was seen many times. Sequencing used peripheral blood. The chain uses TRBV12-3 or TRBV12-4 and TRBJ2-7; TRBD2 is a possible D gene (6 bases). This receptor was obtained from a woman aged 18-29 years with Graves' ophthalmopathy. The CDR3 spells CASGKGLLKSNEQYF. The CDR3 DNA is TGTGCCAGCGGAAAGGGACTCCTAAAGTCCAACGAGCAGTACTTC.